The 2 T cell receptor beta chains presented below share a single source sample, sequenced in a study of response to subunit inactivated influenza vaccine (dated by TCRdb to the late 2010s). To prepare the library, RT-PCR was applied. The run used an Illumina HiSeq 2500. The raw public data were reprocessed by TCRdb itself: fastp quality trimming at Q25, MiXCR clonotype calling, in-frame beta chains only. Records with the same CDR3 protein are collapsed into one entry carrying the most frequent genes and DNA. Recorded for this sample are 500,000 to 600,000 distinct CDR3 sequences; 10% to 15% of them occurred a single time. Roughly 10% of the sample belongs to the ten largest clones. Sequencing was performed on PBMCs from blood, taken on the day of vaccination. These receptors were obtained from a man in his fifties who received an inactivated influenza vaccine. Donor details come from another sample of the same person, matched by shared clones.

The genes are TRBV4-3 and TRBJ2-7; D call uncertain. The V and J ends lost 1 base and 2 bases respectively, with 12 bases between them. The germline V gene has CDR1 LGHNA and CDR2 YSLEER. The CDR3 consists of 15 residues. The DNA for the CDR3 is TGCGCCAGCAGCCAAGCGGTGGCTGCGGCCTACGAGCAGTACTTC. Its protein product is CASSQAVAAAYEQYF.

This clonotype has more than one count but fewer than ten. The rearrangement links TRBV6-1 to TRBJ2-7, with TRBD1 matching 7 bases. The germline V gene has CDR1 MNHNS and CDR2 SASEGT. The CDR3 has 15 residues. The V and J ends lost 2 bases and 1 base, in that order; junction bases with no gene match: 5. This CDR3 reads CASSETGVGSYEQYF. Here the CDR3 DNA reads TGTGCCAGCAGTGAAACAGGGGTAGGTTCCTACGAGCAGTACTTC.